The 19 T cell receptor beta chains reported below all come from one sample, sequenced in a study of T-cell reconstitution after alpha-beta-depleted transplantation in children. Unique molecular identifiers were incorporated during preparation of the TCRbeta library. Using its own MiXCR run on the PCR reads, TCRdb lists one record per CDR3 protein. The table has fewer than 450,000 distinct CDR3 sequences, 15% to 20% seen once. This specimen consisted of PBMCs, mostly from graft donor cells, obtained 360 days after TCRalphabeta/CD19-depleted stem cell transplant. The receptors derive from a male patient between 2 and 15 years old who had a stem cell transplant for acute lymphoblastic leukemia, so the T cells may come from the graft donor.

The chain links TRBV6-1 to TRBJ2-1; 13 positions match TRBD2. There are 13 residues in the CDR3. V lost 8 bases to trimming and J lost 9 bases; unmatched junction nucleotides: 4. Looked up from germline, CDR1 is MNHNS and CDR2 is SASEGT. CDR3 residues: CASGLAGDSEQFF. Here the CDR3 DNA reads TGTGCCAGCGGACTAGCGGGAGACAGTGAGCAGTTCTTC.

This chain links TRBV25-1 with TRBJ2-6; perhaps TRBD2 as D (5 bases). CDR1 is MGHDK and CDR2 is SYGVNS in the germline V gene. This CDR3 has 16 amino acids. The V end was cut by 4 bases, the J end by 2 bases, with 12 bases between. The DNA for the CDR3 is TGTGCCAGCAGTGGGGAGCCTAAGCCTGGGGCCAACGTCCTGACTTTC. It translates to CASSGEPKPGANVLTF.

Points on this clonotype: It is likely a read error, because the conserved phenylalanine at the end of the CDR3 is missing. The chain combines TRBV4-2 with TRBJ1-1; 7 positions match TRBD1. Germline V CDR1 and CDR2: LGHNA, YNFKEQ. Trimming cost V 0 bases and J 3 bases; bases outside gene matches: 7. This CDR3 has 16 amino acids. CDR3 sequence (DNA): TGTGCCAGCAGCCAAGATCGGGTCAGGGGGGACACTGAAGCTTTCTAT. Protein sequence: CASSQDRVRGDTEAFY.

This clonotype was detected only a few times. In DNA form, the CDR3 reads TGTGCCAGCAGTTTGTGGGGGGCTGGCAATCAGCCCCAGCATTTT. This translates into CASSLWGAGNQPQHF. The J gene is TRBJ1-5, the V gene TRBV27; D possibly corresponds to TRBD1 (6 bases). The germline gives CDR1 MNHEY, CDR2 SMNVEV (reference sequence). Trimming cost V 3 bases and J 2 bases, with 11 bases left between them. The CDR3 contains 15 residues.

The chain carries TRBV5-1 and TRBJ1-1; tentatively, D is TRBD1 (6 bases). The germline gives CDR1 SGHRS, CDR2 YFSETQ. CDR3 size: 15 residues. The germline V and J ends were trimmed by 1 base and 2 bases, with 12 bases remaining between them. The CDR3 DNA reads TGCGCCAGCAGCTTGTTTGGGGGGGCCAACACTGAAGCTTTCTTT. As protein: CASSLFGGANTEAFF.

This clonotype has more than one count but fewer than ten. This chain links TRBV12-3 or TRBV12-4 with TRBJ1-5, with a weak D call TRBD1 (6 bases). CDR3 size: 15 residues. V was shortened by 2 bases and J by 4 bases, with 12 bases between the two germline ends. Written as DNA, the CDR3 is TGTGCCAGCAGTTTACACCGGGACACAAATCAGCCCCAGCATTTT. Protein product: CASSLHRDTNQPQHF.

This sequence joins TRBV12-3 or TRBV12-4 and TRBJ2-7; 9 nucleotides match TRBD2. The CDR3 runs to 16 residues. V dropped 5 bases and J dropped 7; count of bases not matched to a gene: 15. CDR3 sequence (DNA): TGTGCCAGCAGTCCTAGATTACTAGCGGGCGAGGGGGAGCAGTACTTC. The encoded protein is CASSPRLLAGEGEQYF.

This sequence joins TRBV20-1 and TRBJ2-7; possibly TRBD1 or TRBD2 for D (5 bases each). The V end lost 6 bases, the J end lost 2 bases, and 17 bases lay between the germline ends. From germline, CDR1 is DFQATT and CDR2 SNEGSKA (reference sequence). CDR3 length: 14 amino acids. The chain's CDR3 is CSATRGRSPYEQYF. CDR3 DNA: TGCAGTGCCACACGGGGCCGGAGTCCCTACGAGCAGTACTTC.

This clonotype has only a few counts. The rearrangement links TRBV27 to TRBJ2-7; TRBD2 aligns across 7 bases. The CDR3 contains 17 residues. Germline lookup yields CDR1 MNHEY and CDR2 SMNVEV (reference sequence). After removal of 6 bases from V and 0 bases from J, the junction contained 14 bases not matched to a gene. In nucleotides, the CDR3 is TGTGCCAGCAGCACAACAGGCTCTAGCGGCCTCTCCTACGAGCAGTACTTC. This encodes CASSTTGSSGLSYEQYF.

This clonotype was detected only a few times. The gene calls are TRBV7-2 and TRBJ2-7; TRBD2 matches 9 bases. CDR3 length: 15 amino acids. The germline V gene encodes CDR1 SGHTA and CDR2 FQGNSA. V dropped 5 bases and J dropped 7; count of bases not matched to a gene: 12. The DNA for the CDR3 is TGTGCCAGCAGCCTAGAGGCGGGGGGGACCTTAGAGCAGTACTTC. Translated: CASSLEAGGTLEQYF.

This clonotype was counted many times. The DNA of the CDR3 is TGCGCCAGCAGCTTGGGGACAGGGGGTGAAAGAGCTTTCTTT. This codes for CASSLGTGGERAFF. The chain carries TRBV5-1 and TRBJ1-1; 10 nucleotides align to TRBD1. The CDR3 consists of 14 residues. Trimming took 0 bases from V and 10 from J; bases not matched to a gene: 6. Per the germline V gene, CDR1 is SGHRS and CDR2 is YFSETQ.

This chain connects TRBV3-1 to TRBJ2-7; D gene ambiguous. The CDR3 loop spans 13 amino acids. Deletions cut 1 base from V and 6 bases from J, with 10 bases between. Germline CDR1 and CDR2: LGHDT and YNNKEL (reference sequence). For the CDR3, the DNA is TGTGCCAGCAGCCAAGTATTAATAGGCGAGCAGTACTTC. Its translation: CASSQVLIGEQYF.

The V call is TRBV21-1, the J call TRBJ2-7. TRBV21-1 is termed a pseudogene. CDR3 length: 17 residues. CDR3 in DNA: TGTGCCAGCAGCAAAGCGCGGGTAACGAAGTGCTCCTACGAGCAGTACTTC. This translates into CASSKARVTKCSYEQYF.

The sample holds a few counts of this clonotype. The V call is TRBV9, the J call TRBJ2-3; 7 nucleotides match TRBD1. The CDR3 length is 15 residues. V lost 2 bases to trimming and J lost 3 bases; unmatched junction nucleotides: 6. Germline CDR1 SGDLS, CDR2 YYNGEE. The CDR3 loop reads CASSVRQGRTDTQYF. DNA of the CDR3: TGTGCCAGCAGCGTCCGACAGGGACGGACAGATACGCAGTATTTT.

The CDR3, as DNA: TGTGCCAGCAGTCCCCTCCAGTTTGATGAGCAGTTCTTC. As protein: CASSPLQFDEQFF. The rearrangement links TRBV27 to TRBJ2-1; D is unresolved. CDR3 length: 13 residues. The V gene's germline CDR1 is MNHEY and CDR2 SMNVEV (reference sequence). The V gene lost 5 bases and the J gene lost 8 bases, with 13 bases spanning the gap.

The DNA of the CDR3 is TGTGCCAGCAGCGGAGGGCAGGATGAGCAGTTCTTC. Amino acids: CASSGGQDEQFF. This rearrangement joins TRBV7-8 to TRBJ2-1; tentatively, D is TRBD2 (6 bases). The CDR3 extends over 12 amino acids. V lost 5 bases and J lost 8, with 10 bases in between. CDR1 SGHVS and CDR2 FQNEAQ come from the germline V gene.

This clonotype came up a few times. The chain couples TRBV7-3 to TRBJ2-4; 8 bases match TRBD1. Germline V gene data show CDR1 as SGHTA and CDR2 as FQGTGA. Trimming cost V 5 bases and J 1 base; bases outside gene matches: 4. CDR3 length: 15 residues. The CDR3, as DNA: TGTGCCAGCAGCCCCCGGGACAGGGCCAAAAACATTCAGTACTTC. Amino acid sequence: CASSPRDRAKNIQYF.

The chain has TRBV5-2 and TRBJ2-1; the D call in the table, TRBD2, was not verified against the DNA. TRBV5-2 is termed a pseudogene. This CDR3 is 18 amino acids long. In nucleotides, the CDR3 is TGTGCCAGGGGCCCATGGGCAAATCCGTTACTCTCCTACAATGAGCAGTTCTTC. Amino acids: CARGPWANPLLSYNEQFF.

In this sample, this clonotype turned up a few times. The chain combines TRBV20-1 with TRBJ2-1; 13 nucleotides line up with TRBD2. The CDR3 loop spans 18 amino acids. The germline V gene has CDR1 DFQATT and CDR2 SNEGSKA (reference sequence). Unmatched junction bases numbered 10, after V lost 5 bases and J lost 0 bases. This chain's CDR3 is CSAQREGLAGPSYNEQFF. The CDR3 DNA reads TGCAGTGCTCAGAGGGAGGGACTAGCGGGACCCTCCTACAATGAGCAGTTCTTC.